These 19 T cell receptor beta chains share one sample of origin, sequenced in a study of blood T cell repertoires in COVID-19. Measured with immunoSEQ multiplex PCR; TCRdb has only the in-frame clones, and not every one. The sample includes some 150,000 clones, 84% seen only once; the top ten take just under 9%. The sequencing sample was made of peripheral blood. All receptors derive from a woman aged 80 or over in a cohort sampled during active or convalescent COVID-19.

The V and J genes are TRBV15 and TRBJ2-7; D possibly corresponds to TRBD1 (5 bases). This CDR3 spans 13 amino acids. The germline V gene has CDR1 LNHNV and CDR2 YYDKDF (reference sequence). Deletions cut 4 bases from V and 2 bases from J, with 9 bases between. The CDR3 DNA reads TGTGCCACCAGCAAGGGGTACCCCTACGAGCAGTACTTC. The encoded protein is CATSKGYPYEQYF.

The V call is TRBV7-9, the J call TRBJ1-6; 7 bases fit TRBD1. Unmatched junction bases numbered 11, after V lost 5 bases and J lost 13 bases. The germline CDR1 and CDR2 sequences are SEHNR and FQNEAQ (reference sequence). This CDR3 has 14 residues. CDR3 sequence reads: CASSLEQGTVPLHF. CDR3 nucleotide sequence: TGTGCCAGCAGCCTTGAACAGGGGACGGTGCCCCTCCACTTT.

This sequence joins TRBV2 and TRBJ2-5; no firm D call. The CDR3 extends over 14 amino acids. The V gene lost 7 bases and the J gene lost 3 bases, with 15 bases spanning the gap. Germline CDR1 is SNHLY and CDR2 is FYNNEI. In DNA form, the CDR3 reads TGTGCCAGCAACAAAGGTCTGCTAGAAGAGACCCAGTACTTC. Its translation is CASNKGLLEETQYF.

The gene calls are TRBV3-1 (or the pseudogene TRBV3-2) and TRBJ2-1; the match to TRBD1 covers 9 bases. V lost 4 bases, J lost 9 bases, and 4 bases stayed unmatched. The germline gives CDR1 LGHDT, CDR2 YNNKEL (reference sequence). The CDR3 is 13 amino acids. CDR3 in DNA: TGTGCCAGCAGCCGGGACAGGGCAGGTGAGCAGTTCTTC. Translating it yields CASSRDRAGEQFF.

The genes are TRBV18 and TRBJ1-1; 8 bases are a match to TRBD1. Trimming removed 4 bases from V and 3 bases from J; junction bases left unmatched: 7. Germline CDR1 and CDR2: KGHSH and LQKENI. The length of the CDR3 is 15 residues. Here the CDR3 DNA reads TGTGCCAGCTCACGAAACAGGGGGTCCGACACTGAAGCTTTCTTT. This sequence encodes CASSRNRGSDTEAFF.

The V and J genes are TRBV5-5 and TRBJ1-5; D is possibly TRBD1 (5 bases). Germline-derived CDR1 and CDR2 are SGHKS and YYEKEE (reference sequence). Trimming removed 0 bases from V and 4 bases from J, with 5 bases in between. The length of the CDR3 is 13 residues. The CDR3 loop is CASSLAGNQPQHF. The CDR3 region has the DNA TGTGCCAGCAGCTTGGCAGGGAATCAGCCCCAGCATTTT.

The J gene is TRBJ1-3, the V gene TRBV5-4; the D is unclear. The CDR3 has 14 residues. Germline V gene data show CDR1 as SGHNT and CDR2 as YYREEE (reference sequence). The V end lost 0 bases, the J end lost 4 bases, and 8 bases lay between the germline ends. This CDR3 reads CASSLAGSGNTIYF. The CDR3 DNA sequence: TGTGCCAGCAGCTTGGCGGGGTCCGGAAACACCATATATTTT.

The rearrangement links TRBV21-1 to TRBJ2-4; the table's D gene call, TRBD2, was not cross checked with the DNA. TRBV21-1 is a pseudogene. CDR3 size: 18 residues. Written as DNA, the CDR3 is TGTGCCAGCAGCGCCCACCGACTAGCGGGGGGGCCAAGGCCCATTCAGTACTTC. Protein: CASSAHRLAGGPRPIQYF.

The chain carries TRBV2 and TRBJ2-5; the D gene is possibly TRBD1 (5 bases). Trimming took 4 bases from V and 5 from J, leaving 17 bases between them. From germline, CDR1 is SNHLY and CDR2 FYNNEI. The CDR3 spans 15 residues. The CDR3 coding sequence is TGTGCCAGCAGTGGACCAGGGTTGGGTTGGGAGACCCAGTACTTC. Residues: CASSGPGLGWETQYF.

This rearrangement joins TRBV5-3 to TRBJ2-1, with 11 bases identical to TRBD2. TRBV5-3 is placed among ORFs of uncertain function. V gave up 8 bases and J gave up 6 bases; unmatched junction bases: 4. This CDR3 comprises 13 residues. The CDR3 region is CASLAGGRNEQFF. DNA of the CDR3: TGTGCCAGCCTAGCGGGGGGACGCAATGAGCAGTTCTTC.

The table lists this clone with a count of one. The chain combines TRBV9 with TRBJ2-5; 8 bases map to TRBD2. The CDR3 runs 14 residues. J was trimmed by 2 bases and V by 2 bases; bases with no gene match: 2. The germline V gene encodes CDR1 SGDLS and CDR2 YYNGEE. The CDR3 protein is CASSVGGGQETQYF. The CDR3 DNA reads TGTGCCAGCAGCGTCGGCGGGGGGCAAGAGACCCAGTACTTC.

The genes are TRBV27 and TRBJ2-2; 7 bases map to TRBD1. The CDR3 has 14 amino acids. Germline V gives CDR1 MNHEY, CDR2 SMNVEV (reference sequence). The V and J ends lost 6 bases and 5 bases, in that order; junction bases with no gene match: 6. The CDR3 loop is CASRYRGRTGELFF. The CDR3 nucleotides are TGTGCCAGCAGATACAGGGGAAGGACCGGGGAGCTGTTTTTT.

The chain combines TRBV2 with TRBJ2-7; 12 bases fit TRBD2. Unmatched junction bases numbered 6, after V lost 6 bases and J lost 3 bases. CDR1 and CDR2 (germline): SNHLY, FYNNEI. This CDR3 spans 15 amino acids. The CDR3 region has the DNA TGTGCCAGCAGGGAGACTAGCGGGGGTAACTACGAGCAGTACTTC. This encodes CASRETSGGNYEQYF.

The chain links TRBV14 to TRBJ1-4, with 7 bases aligning to TRBD1. Trimming removed 3 bases from V and 5 bases from J; junction bases left unmatched: 9. This CDR3 has 16 residues. The germline V gene has CDR1 SGHDN and CDR2 FVKESK. The CDR3 DNA reads as TGTGCCAGCAGCCACCTGAGACAGGGCCACAATGAAAAACTGTTTTTT. Translation gives CASSHLRQGHNEKLFF.

The V gene is TRBV7-3, the J gene TRBJ1-1, with TRBD1 identical over 10 bases. The J segment lost 2 bases and the V segment lost 2 bases, leaving 14 bases of the junction unmatched. Germline V gene sequence: CDR1 SGHTA, CDR2 FQGTGA. CDR3 length: 19 amino acids. The chain's CDR3 is CASSLLGSGTGAPNTEAFF. In nucleotides, the CDR3 is TGTGCCAGCAGCTTACTTGGTAGTGGGACAGGGGCCCCTAACACTGAAGCTTTCTTT.

The chain joins TRBV6-2 or TRBV6-3 to TRBJ2-1; 16 nucleotides agree with TRBD2. J lost 1 base, V lost 6 bases, and 6 bases had no gene match. The V gene's germline CDR1 is MNHEY and CDR2 SVGEGT. The CDR3 runs to 18 residues. DNA of the CDR3: TGTGCCAGCAGCCCGGGACTAGCGGGGGGGTGGTCCTACAATGAGCAGTTCTTC. Protein: CASSPGLAGGWSYNEQFF.

V usage is TRBV9 and J usage is TRBJ2-5; 11 nucleotides agree with TRBD2. V lost 0 bases and J lost 2; bases outside the gene matches: 9. The germline CDR1 and CDR2 sequences are SGDLS and YYNGEE. CDR3 length: 18 residues. CDR3 DNA: TGTGCCAGCAGCGTAGGTGGGGTAGCGGGGGGGCGACAAGAGACCCAGTACTTC. It is translated as CASSVGGVAGGRQETQYF.

The chain carries TRBV24-1 and TRBJ2-1, with TRBD1 matching 7 bases. The CDR3 is 15 residues long. Trimming at V came to 5 bases and at J to 6 bases, leaving 9 bases not matched to a gene. Germline values: CDR1 KGHDR, CDR2 SFDVKD. CDR3 sequence (DNA): TGTGCCACCAGTGGACCGGGACAGTCGAGCAATGAGCAGTTCTTC. Amino acids: CATSGPGQSSNEQFF.

CDR3 sequence: CASRDRGVQPQHF. CDR3 in DNA: TGTGCCAGCAGGGACAGGGGTGTGCAGCCCCAGCATTTT. This chain joins TRBV12-3 or TRBV12-4 and TRBJ1-5; 9 nucleotides align to TRBD1. The CDR3 contains 13 residues. J lost 7 bases, V lost 6 bases, and 4 bases had no gene match.